This TCR beta chain was identified during a study of identical twins. The study, taken as a whole, reports: Fewer insertions were carried by abundant cord blood beta clonotypes, but none was seen in memory repertoires.

Trimming pared 6 bases from V and 3 bases from J, leaving 12 bases between. From germline, CDR1 is DFQATT and CDR2 SNEGSKA (reference sequence). The CDR3 loop spans 13 amino acids. As concerns this clonotype: Antigen unknown.

TCRdb used MiXCR to reprocess the 5' RACE reads, holding one entry per CDR3 protein. This table has about 450,000 distinct CDR3 sequences, roughly 18% appearing once. The specimen sequenced was naive T cells sorted from blood. The receptor was derived from a man aged 50-59 years in good health. The chain has TRBV20-1 and TRBJ1-5, with D possibly matching TRBD1 (5 bases). The CDR3 is CSAYRQINQPQHF. In DNA form, the CDR3 reads TGCAGTGCCTACCGACAGATCAATCAGCCCCAGCATTTT.